A selection of T cell receptor beta chains follows, all from one sample in a study of blood T cell repertoires in COVID-19. TCRdb keeps only in-frame clones here, not all; method: immunoSEQ multiplex PCR. The repertoire holds about 170,000 clones, roughly four fifths seen once, with 20% to 25% in the top ten. Material for sequencing was peripheral blood. The receptor set was obtained from a woman of 80 years or more with acute or convalescent COVID-19. CDR3s include the opening cysteine and the closing phenylalanine or tryptophan. D genes are given only for firm matches. Size values are once, few and many counts, or a class for expanded clones, and some rows have none.

j_call clone_size v_call d_call cdr3_nt cdr3_aa
TRBJ1-1 . TRBV6-6 . TGTGCCAGCAGTTCACAAGGGGTGAACACTGAAGCTTTCTTT CASSSQGVNTEAFF
TRBJ2-5 few TRBV3-1/TRBV3-2 . TGTGCCAGCAGCCTACTAGCAGAGGAGACCCAGTACTTC CASSLLAEETQYF
TRBJ1-2 . TRBV28 TRBD1 TGTGCCAGCAGTTCGCAACCGGGACAGGTGAACTATGGCTACACCTTC CASSSQPGQVNYGYTF
TRBJ1-5 . TRBV6-4 . TGTGCCAGCAGTCCCCGGGCGGGTCAGCCCCAGCATTTT CASSPRAGQPQHF
TRBJ2-7 few TRBV9 TRBD2 TGTGCCAGCAGCGTAGGTTATGGTAGCGGGAGGTCCTCCTACGAGCAGTACTTC CASSVGYGSGRSSYEQYF
TRBJ2-2 . TRBV5-1 . TGCGCCAGCAGCCTGAGGGTAGGGGGAACCGGGGAGCTGTTTTTT CASSLRVGGTGELFF
TRBJ1-6 . TRBV6-4 . TGTGCCAGCAGTGAGAGGCCCAATTCACCCCTCCACTTT CASSERPNSPLHF
TRBJ1-3 . TRBV18 TRBD1 TGTGCCAGCTCACCACCACAGGGGAGGCGAAACACCATATATTTT CASSPPQGRRNTIYF
TRBJ2-3 . TRBV10-1 TRBD1 TGCGCCAGCAGTGGGACAGGGGGCCGAGATACGCAGTATTTT CASSGTGGRDTQYF
TRBJ2-5 many TRBV3-1/TRBV3-2 TRBD2 TGTGCCAGCAGCCATTCCGCGGGAGGGATAGAGACCCAGTACTTC CASSHSAGGIETQYF